This TCR beta chain came from a study of shared clonotypes between healthy human individuals. Study-level background: A couple of women and three men aged 18 to 49 made up the donors. Study-wide results and caveats: Generally, naive subsets came out with larger estimated richness than memory subsets. How much donors shared clonotypes was expected to be affected by sequencing depth. When compared with the clonotypes that were shared by all four sorted-subset donors, the non-shared clonotypes turned out to have lower generation probabilities.

Repertoires were generated with immunoSEQ multiplex PCR, while TCRdb's copy carries only in-frame clones and drops some. The table shows around 2.1 million clones, with 90% to 96% occurring only once. The CDR3 is 13 amino acids. V lost 0 bases to trimming and J lost 4 bases, with 3 bases between them. Germline V gives CDR1 MNHEY, CDR2 SVGAGI. With respect to this clone: Antigen: not known. The sample contains more than one DNA sequence encoding this CDR3.

Sequencing input: naive CD4+ T cells sorted from blood. Subset: CD45RA+ positively selected. This TCR derives from a man between 18 and 29 years old in good health. The chain has TRBV6-5 and TRBJ2-2; unclear D gene. CDR3: CASSYSSTGELFF. The DNA for the CDR3 is TGTGCCAGCAGTTACTCCAGCACCGGGGAGCTGTTTTTT.